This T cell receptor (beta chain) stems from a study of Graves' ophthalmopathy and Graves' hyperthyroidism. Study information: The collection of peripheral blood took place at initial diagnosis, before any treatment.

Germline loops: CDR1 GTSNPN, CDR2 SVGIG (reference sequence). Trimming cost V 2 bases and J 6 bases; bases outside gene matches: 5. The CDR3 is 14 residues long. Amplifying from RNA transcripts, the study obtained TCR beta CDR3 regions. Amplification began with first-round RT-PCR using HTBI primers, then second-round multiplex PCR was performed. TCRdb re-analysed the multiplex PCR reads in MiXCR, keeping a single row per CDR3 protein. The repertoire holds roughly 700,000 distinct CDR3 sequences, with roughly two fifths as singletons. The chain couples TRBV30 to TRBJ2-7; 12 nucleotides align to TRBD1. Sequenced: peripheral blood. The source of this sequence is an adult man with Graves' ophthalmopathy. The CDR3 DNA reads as TGTGCCTGGAGTAGGGGACAGGGGGCGAGCGAGCAGTACTTC. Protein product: CAWSRGQGASEQYF.